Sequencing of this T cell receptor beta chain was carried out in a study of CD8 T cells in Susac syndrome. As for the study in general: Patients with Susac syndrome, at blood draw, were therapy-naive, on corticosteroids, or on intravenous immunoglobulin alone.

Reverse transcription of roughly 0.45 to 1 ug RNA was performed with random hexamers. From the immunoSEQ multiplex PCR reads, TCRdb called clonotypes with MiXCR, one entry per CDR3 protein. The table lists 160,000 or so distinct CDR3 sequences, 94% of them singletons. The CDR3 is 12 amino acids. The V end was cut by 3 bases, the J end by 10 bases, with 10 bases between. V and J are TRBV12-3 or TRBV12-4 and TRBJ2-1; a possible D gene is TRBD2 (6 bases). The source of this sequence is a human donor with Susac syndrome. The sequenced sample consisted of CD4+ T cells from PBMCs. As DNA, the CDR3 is TGTGCCAGCAGTTTCGGCAGCGGGGAGCAGTTCTTC. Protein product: CASSFGSGEQFF.